The 31 T cell receptor beta chains in this list originate from one sample, sequenced in a study of T cells in pancreatic ductal adenocarcinoma. Measured with immunoSEQ multiplex PCR; TCRdb has only the in-frame clones, and not every one. The table records about 97,000 clones, roughly 95% of them present only once. Surgery without prior neoadjuvant therapy was the treatment of the selected pancreatic ductal adenocarcinoma patients. The specimen sequenced was PBMCs. The receptor source for this set is a human donor with pancreatic ductal adenocarcinoma.

This clone turned up a few times. This sample also contains other DNA sequences that code for the same CDR3. The CDR3 DNA reads TGTGCCAGCAGCTTGACAGGGGACTATGGCTACACCTTC. Residues: CASSLTGDYGYTF. This chain joins TRBV11-2 and TRBJ1-2; 8 bases are a match to TRBD1. Germline V gene lookup returns CDR1 SGHAT and CDR2 FQNNGV. The CDR3 runs 13 residues. V shed 3 bases, J shed 3 bases, and the junction held 0 bases outside the gene matches.

The V and J genes are TRBV29-1 and TRBJ2-1, with 14 bases aligning to TRBD2. Trimming took 4 bases from V and 10 from J; bases not matched to a gene: 6. Germline assignment: CDR1 SQVTM and CDR2 ANQGSEA. The CDR3 runs 14 residues. CDR3 nucleotide sequence: TGCAGCGTTGGGCGACTAGCGGGAGGGGGAGAGCAGTTCTTC. It specifies CSVGRLAGGGEQFF.

The chain joins TRBV7-8 to TRBJ2-1, with TRBD2 matching over 7 bases. The CDR3 covers 16 residues. Germline V gene lookup returns CDR1 SGHVS and CDR2 FQNEAQ. The V and J ends lost 1 base and 8 bases, in that order; junction bases with no gene match: 11. Written as DNA, the CDR3 is TGTGCCAGCAGCTTAGTTTGGACTAGGGTTAAGGATGAGCAGTTCTTC. It encodes CASSLVWTRVKDEQFF.

The rearrangement joins TRBV4-2 to TRBJ2-1; maybe TRBD2 (5 bases). The CDR3 length is 13 residues. Trimming took 1 base from V and 12 from J, leaving 13 bases between them. From germline, CDR1 is LGHNA and CDR2 YNFKEQ. This CDR3 is CASSQGPSGGQFF. The DNA of the CDR3 is TGTGCCAGCAGCCAAGGCCCCTCTGGAGGGCAGTTCTTC.

The chain combines TRBV19 with TRBJ2-1; D is uncertain. V gave up 5 bases and J gave up 6 bases, with 8 bases separating them. Germline V gene sequence: CDR1 LNHDA, CDR2 SQIVND (reference sequence). This CDR3 contains 12 residues. The CDR3 region has the DNA TGTGCCAGTAGTTTCGGTACCAATGAGCAGTTCTTC. Protein product: CASSFGTNEQFF.

This chain uses TRBV7-2 with TRBJ2-5; 7 positions agree with TRBD2. Germline CDR1 SGHTA, CDR2 FQGNSA. The V segment lost 5 bases and the J segment 0 bases; nucleotides outside the gene matches: 9. The length of the CDR3 is 16 residues. The DNA for the CDR3 is TGTGCCAGCAGCCCTGGACTAGAGCTGTACCAAGAGACCCAGTACTTC. It codes for CASSPGLELYQETQYF.

This clone was observed a single time. V usage is TRBV27 and J usage is TRBJ2-3; a possible D gene is TRBD2 (6 bases). Looked up from germline, CDR1 is MNHEY and CDR2 is SMNVEV (reference sequence). The germline V and J ends were trimmed by 8 bases and 11 bases, with 11 bases remaining between them. The CDR3 runs 10 residues. CDR3 sequence (DNA): TGTGCCAGCGGGACTGAACTGCAGTATTTT. It encodes CASGTELQYF.

The chain is built from TRBV27 and TRBJ1-5; 8 positions agree with TRBD1. The CDR3 totals 12 residues. Germline trimming cut 6 bases from V and 7 bases from J; bases unmatched to any gene: 2. The V gene's germline CDR1 is MNHEY and CDR2 SMNVEV (reference sequence). The CDR3 DNA reads as TGTGCCAGCAGGGGGACAGGCCAGCCCCAGCATTTT. It codes for CASRGTGQPQHF.

J is TRBJ2-7 and V is TRBV14; the D is unclear. V lost 3 bases to trimming and J lost 2 bases, with 8 bases between them. The CDR3 is made up of 13 amino acids. The germline V gene has CDR1 SGHDN and CDR2 FVKESK. The CDR3 region has the DNA TGTGCCAGCAGCCATTCTAATGCCTACGAGCAGTACTTC. Protein: CASSHSNAYEQYF.

The sample holds a few counts of this clone. The J gene is TRBJ2-7, the V gene TRBV6-5; D may be TRBD2 (5 bases). The CDR3 totals 13 residues. The V end lost 6 bases, the J end lost 5 bases, and 14 bases lay between the germline ends. Germline-derived CDR1 and CDR2 are MNHEY and SVGAGI. CDR3 sequence reads: CASSTWTLHEQYF. DNA for the CDR3: TGTGCCAGCAGCACATGGACTTTACACGAGCAGTACTTC.

The chain joins TRBV29-1 to TRBJ2-1; possible D gene TRBD2, 6 bases. The CDR3 runs to 12 residues. The V gene's germline CDR1 is SQVTM and CDR2 ANQGSEA. Trimming took off 7 bases at V and 10 bases at J, with 17 bases between the two ends. The CDR3 coding sequence is TGCAGCGCCTCCGGCGGGCGGGGCGAGCAGTTCTTC. Translated, it gives CSASGGRGEQFF.

The chain is built from TRBV6-5 and TRBJ1-1; TRBD1 agrees at 8 bases. V was pared by 4 bases and J by 6 bases, with 10 bases of the junction left unmatched. The CDR3 loop spans 15 amino acids. Germline loops: CDR1 MNHEY, CDR2 SVGAGI. CDR3 in DNA: TGTGCCAGCAGTTCACGGACAGGGCCAATTGCTGAAGCTTTCTTT. Translated: CASSSRTGPIAEAFF.

The table lists this clone with a count of one. The V and J genes are TRBV6-6 and TRBJ1-1; the D is unclear. V was cut by 0 bases and J by 1 base, with 6 bases left in between. The CDR3 spans 14 residues. Germline loops: CDR1 MNHNY, CDR2 SVGAGI (reference sequence). The CDR3 coding sequence is TGTGCCAGCAGTTACTCGGGCAGGAACACTGAAGCTTTCTTT. As protein: CASSYSGRNTEAFF.

The V gene is TRBV11-2, the J gene TRBJ2-2; possible D gene TRBD1, 5 bases. V was shortened by 1 base and J by 9 bases, with 12 bases between the two germline ends. Germline loops: CDR1 SGHAT, CDR2 FQNNGV. The CDR3 spans 14 residues. Here the CDR3 DNA reads TGTGCCAGCAGCTTAGGGGTCCAGGGAAGGGAGCTGTTTTTT. Translating it yields CASSLGVQGRELFF.

V and J are TRBV14 and TRBJ2-1; possible D gene TRBD2, 7 bases. Germline V gene sequence: CDR1 SGHDN, CDR2 FVKESK. The CDR3 has 17 amino acids. V dropped 0 bases and J dropped 8 bases, with 20 bases sitting between them. CDR3 region: CASSQESGKGVWDEQFF. The CDR3 DNA reads TGTGCCAGCAGCCAAGAAAGCGGGAAGGGGGTATGGGATGAGCAGTTCTTC.

The rearrangement joins TRBV5-4 to TRBJ2-5, with 13 bases fitting TRBD2. The CDR3 contains 17 residues. In germline, CDR1 is SGHNT, CDR2 YYREEE (reference sequence). With 0 bases clipped from V and 5 bases from J, the junction kept 7 bases outside the gene matches. CDR3 amino acids: CASSLAIGTSGKETQYF. In nucleotides, the CDR3 is TGTGCCAGCAGCTTGGCCATAGGGACTAGCGGGAAGGAGACCCAGTACTTC.

The V gene is TRBV7-6, the J gene TRBJ2-2; TRBD2 agrees at 13 bases. CDR1 is SGHVS and CDR2 is FNYEAQ in the germline V gene. V lost 1 base and J lost 4; bases outside the gene matches: 6. The CDR3 spans 18 residues. Here the CDR3 DNA reads TGTGCCAGCAGCTTAGGGACTAGCGGGAGCGGTATCACCGGGGAGCTGTTTTTT. The encoded protein is CASSLGTSGSGITGELFF.

This clone was found once. This CDR3 is CASSTVAGGGEQYF. In nucleotides, the CDR3 is TGTGCCAGCAGTACAGTCGCGGGGGGGGGCGAGCAGTACTTC. The chain has TRBV6-1 and TRBJ2-7; 9 nucleotides match TRBD2. Germline lookup yields CDR1 MNHNS and CDR2 SASEGT. Germline trimming cut 5 bases from V and 6 bases from J; bases unmatched to any gene: 8. The CDR3 length is 14 residues.

This clone was seen only once. The V call is TRBV28, the J call TRBJ1-5, with D possibly matching TRBD1 (5 bases). The CDR3 loop spans 14 amino acids. The germline V gene encodes CDR1 MDHEN and CDR2 SYDVKM. V lost 8 bases, J lost 4 bases, and 15 bases lay in between. CDR3 nucleotide sequence: TGTGCCAGCTTCCCCGGGGGGGTGAATCAGCCCCAGCATTTT. Translation: CASFPGGVNQPQHF.

The genes are TRBV30 and TRBJ1-1, with a possible D match to TRBD1 (5 bases). The CDR3 spans 14 residues. Looked up from germline, CDR1 is GTSNPN and CDR2 is SVGIG (reference sequence). Trimming stripped 1 base from V and 1 base from J, with 10 bases between. This chain's CDR3 is CAWSDGHSNTEAFF. In nucleotides, the CDR3 is TGTGCCTGGAGTGACGGACATTCGAACACTGAAGCTTTCTTT.

The chain has TRBV12-5 and TRBJ2-1, with 12 bases fitting TRBD2. The CDR3 is 15 amino acids. V shed 7 bases, J shed 6 bases, and the junction held 7 bases outside the gene matches. Germline V gene sequence: CDR1 LGHNT, CDR2 FRNRAP. DNA for the CDR3: TGTGCTAGTGTCCCCGGACTAGCGGGGACCAATGAGCAGTTCTTC. It yields the protein CASVPGLAGTNEQFF.

This rearrangement joins TRBV6-4 to TRBJ1-1; a possible D gene is TRBD1 (6 bases). Germline V lookup: CDR1 MRHNA, CDR2 SNTAGT. This CDR3 contains 14 residues. With 6 bases removed from V and 6 bases from J, the gap between germline ends came to 17 bases. CDR3 amino acids: CASRPGHGGSEAFF. CDR3 sequence (DNA): TGTGCCAGCAGGCCGGGACACGGAGGTTCTGAAGCTTTCTTT.

This chain uses TRBV5-1 with TRBJ2-5; tentatively, D is TRBD2 (6 bases). V lost 0 bases and J 5 bases, leaving 11 bases between the germline ends. Per germline, CDR1 SGHRS and CDR2 YFSETQ. CDR3 size: 14 residues. In DNA form, the CDR3 reads TGCGCCAGCAGCTTGGCCGGGGGTGTGGAGACCCAGTACTTC. This translates into CASSLAGGVETQYF.

The CDR3 DNA reads TGTGCCAGCTCTCCGGGACAGCTAGGCACAGATACGCAGTATTTT. Amino acids: CASSPGQLGTDTQYF. The chain is built from TRBV18 and TRBJ2-3; TRBD1 matches at 7 bases. J lost 1 base, V lost 6 bases, and 7 bases had no gene match. The CDR3 length is 15 residues. Germline-derived CDR1 and CDR2 are KGHSH and LQKENI.

This clone was counted a single time. The CDR3 spells CASTPRGNEQFF. CDR3 DNA: TGTGCCAGCACCCCTCGGGGCAATGAGCAGTTCTTC. This chain joins TRBV7-9 and TRBJ2-1, with D possibly TRBD2 on 5 matching bases. The germline CDR1 and CDR2 sequences are SEHNR and FQNEAQ (reference sequence). CDR3 length: 12 residues. V lost 7 bases and J lost 6, with 10 bases in between.

The V gene is TRBV29-1, the J gene TRBJ2-4, with 9 bases lining up with TRBD1. V was clipped by 4 bases and J by 1 base; unmatched bases: 5. The CDR3 consists of 15 residues. Germline-derived CDR1 and CDR2 are SQVTM and ANQGSEA. The CDR3 DNA reads TGCAGCGTTGTGGGACAGGGATTTGCCAAAAACATTCAGTACTTC. This translates into CSVVGQGFAKNIQYF.

This clone was observed once. V and J are TRBV7-2 and TRBJ1-1; 9 nucleotides match TRBD1. CDR3 length: 15 amino acids. Germline V gives CDR1 SGHTA, CDR2 FQGNSA. Germline trimming cut 5 bases from V and 4 bases from J; bases unmatched to any gene: 8. Here the CDR3 reads CASSRRGQGATEAFF. In nucleotides, the CDR3 is TGTGCCAGCAGCCGAAGGGGACAGGGAGCCACTGAAGCTTTCTTT.

J is TRBJ2-7 and V is TRBV6-5; D uncertain. CDR3 length equals 12 residues. Germline CDR1 and CDR2: MNHEY and SVGAGI. With 2 bases removed from V and 7 bases from J, the gap between germline ends came to 9 bases. CDR3 sequence reads: CASSYPGREQYF. The CDR3 DNA follows: TGTGCCAGCAGTTACCCAGGAAGAGAGCAGTACTTC.

V usage is TRBV7-2 and J usage is TRBJ1-2, with D possibly being TRBD1 (5 bases). V was cut by 6 bases and J by 5 bases, with 10 bases left in between. The CDR3 runs to 12 residues. Germline CDR1 SGHTA, CDR2 FQGNSA. The chain's CDR3 is CASSRSGYGYTF. The CDR3 DNA reads TGTGCCAGCAGTCGGTCAGGGTATGGCTACACCTTC.

The chain has TRBV5-1 and TRBJ2-5, with 7 positions matching TRBD2. After removal of 5 bases from V and 5 bases from J, the junction contained 6 bases not matched to a gene. Germline V CDR1 and CDR2: SGHRS, YFSETQ. CDR3 size: 13 residues. The CDR3 DNA is TGCGCCAGCAGGAGCGGGATGGCGGAGACCCAGTACTTC. Its translation is CASRSGMAETQYF.

The chain combines TRBV29-1 with TRBJ2-7; tentative D call: TRBD2 (5 bases). The CDR3 has 11 amino acids. With 2 bases removed from V and 3 bases from J, the gap between germline ends came to 5 bases. Germline V lookup: CDR1 SQVTM, CDR2 ANQGSEA. The CDR3 sequence: CSVERDYEQYF. The CDR3 DNA follows: TGCAGCGTTGAACGGGACTACGAGCAGTACTTC.